This entry features one T cell receptor beta chain sequence. Antigen specificity is unknown. Other nucleotide sequences from this sample produce the same CDR3. Assay: immunoSEQ multiplex PCR; the TCRdb copy retains only in-frame clones and omits some. There are roughly 2 million clones in the sample; about 95% occur only once, and about 1.1% lies in the top ten. CDR3 length: 12 amino acids. Germline CDR1 reads GTSNPN; CDR2 reads SVGIG (reference sequence). Trimming pared 0 bases from V and 3 bases from J, leaving 6 bases between. Naive CD8 cells, CD45RO-negative and positively selected for CCR7, excluded terminally differentiated effector memory CD45RA+ cells. The data belong to a study of shared clonotypes between healthy human individuals. Study-wide context: The cohort comprised a couple of women and a few men. Their ages spanned 18 to 49 years. A donor's plate count was three for CD4 naive and three for CD4 memory; CD8 naive had two and CD8 memory one.

Study outcomes and limitations: It was expected that sequencing depth would affect clonotype sharing among donors. Compared with clonotypes that all four donors shared, non-shared clonotypes had lower generation probabilities.

The receptor was derived from a man aged 18 to 29 in good health. The specimen sequenced was naive CD8+ T cells sorted from blood. The rearrangement uses TRBV30 and TRBJ2-7; D gene uncertain. CDR3 sequence: CAWSVQSYEQYF. The CDR3 coding sequence is TGTGCCTGGAGTGTTCAGAGCTACGAGCAGTACTTC.